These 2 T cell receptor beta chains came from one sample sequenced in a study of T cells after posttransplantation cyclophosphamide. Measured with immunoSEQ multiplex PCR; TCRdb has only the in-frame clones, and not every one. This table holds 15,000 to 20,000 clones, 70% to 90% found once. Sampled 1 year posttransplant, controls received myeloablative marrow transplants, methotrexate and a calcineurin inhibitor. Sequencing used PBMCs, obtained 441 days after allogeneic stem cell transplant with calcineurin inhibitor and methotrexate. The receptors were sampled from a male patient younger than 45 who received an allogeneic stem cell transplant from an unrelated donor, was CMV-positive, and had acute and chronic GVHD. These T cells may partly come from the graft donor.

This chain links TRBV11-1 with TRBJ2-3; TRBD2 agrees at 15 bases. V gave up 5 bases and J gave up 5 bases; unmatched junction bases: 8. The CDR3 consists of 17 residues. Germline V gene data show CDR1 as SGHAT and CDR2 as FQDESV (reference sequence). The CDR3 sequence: CASSAGTSGRTGDTQYF. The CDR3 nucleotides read TGTGCCAGCAGCGCCGGGACTAGCGGGAGGACGGGAGATACGCAGTATTTT.

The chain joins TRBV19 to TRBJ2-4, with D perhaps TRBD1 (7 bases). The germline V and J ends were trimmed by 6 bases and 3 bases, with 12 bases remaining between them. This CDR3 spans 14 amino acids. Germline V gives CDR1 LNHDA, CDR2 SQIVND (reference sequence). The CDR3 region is CASRRQGLKNIQYF. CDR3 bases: TGTGCCAGTAGGAGACAGGGACTCAAAAACATTCAGTACTTC.